This record looks at one T cell receptor (beta chain) sequence and its context. Antigen: not known. This entry belongs to a study of cytomegalovirus exposure and HLA in healthy donors. Regarding the study as a whole: Later analysis found that TCR beta chains associated with HLA were more clonally expanded than other, equally common chains. Accurate predictions that matched the HLA-A and HLA-B alleles of most subjects were reportedly made from TCR beta sequences. Sequencing likely produced, as an artifact, a cluster of highly shared sequence variants.

Whereas donors were nominally healthy upon sampling, unrecorded immune exposures were probable. A multiplex PCR was run with 60 Vbeta primers and 13 Jbeta primers. Here immunoSEQ multiplex PCR was the method, and the copy in TCRdb shows in-frame clones only, minus some. The sample has roughly 250,000 clones, approximately 84% seen once. This clonotype was obtained from a woman in her 40s in good health and CMV-seropositive. Sequenced input: PBMCs.

CDR3 DNA sequence: TGTGCCAGCAGCCAACCACAAATCTCTGGGGCCAACGTCCTGACTTTC. Translated, it gives CASSQPQISGANVLTF. The chain uses TRBV16 and TRBJ2-6; D unresolved. V was shortened by 2 bases and J by 0 bases, with 8 bases between the two germline ends. CDR1 and CDR2 (germline): KGHSY, FQNENV. This CDR3 comprises 16 residues.